A single sample is the source of the 8 T cell receptor beta chains below, sequenced in a study of PD-L1 blockade in urothelial cancer. The table came from immunoSEQ multiplex PCR; TCRdb's copy has only in-frame clones and leaves some out. The data show 85,000 to 90,000 clones, with approximately 87% seen just once and 14% held by the top ten. Time point denoted: pretreatment peripheral blood. The sequencing used PBMCs, collected around atezolizumab (anti-PD-L1) treatment. The receptors stem from a man aged 55 to 70 with urothelial cancer.

The rearrangement uses TRBV2 and TRBJ1-1; TRBD1 matches at 11 bases. CDR3 size: 19 residues. CDR1 SNHLY and CDR2 FYNNEI come from the germline V gene. Trimming cost V 6 bases and J 0 bases; bases outside gene matches: 15. The CDR3 protein is CASRPKEGQGGRMNTEAFF. The CDR3 nucleotides read TGTGCCAGCAGGCCAAAGGAGGGACAGGGGGGTCGCATGAACACTGAAGCTTTCTTT.

This rearrangement joins TRBV5-1 to TRBJ1-2, with 9 bases fitting TRBD1. Looked up from germline, CDR1 is SGHRS and CDR2 is YFSETQ. V gave up 0 bases and J gave up 10 bases; unmatched junction bases: 13. The CDR3 runs 16 residues. The CDR3 spells CASSLAPGTGPQDYTF. CDR3 nucleotides: TGCGCCAGCAGCTTGGCTCCCGGGACAGGGCCCCAAGACTACACCTTC.

This clone has just a few counts. The rearrangement uses TRBV2 and TRBJ2-7; 7 nucleotides agree with TRBD1. J lost 0 bases, V lost 10 bases, and 9 bases had no gene match. This CDR3 has 14 amino acids. CDR1 SNHLY and CDR2 FYNNEI come from the germline V gene. In nucleotides, the CDR3 is TGTGCCAATAGACGGGACAGCAACTCCTACGAGCAGTACTTC. This codes for CANRRDSNSYEQYF.

The chain has TRBV30 and TRBJ1-2; 9 bases line up with TRBD1. Trimming removed 3 bases from V and 5 bases from J; junction bases left unmatched: 4. CDR3 length: 13 amino acids. Germline loops: CDR1 GTSNPN, CDR2 SVGIG (reference sequence). In DNA, the CDR3 is TGTGCCTGGAGACGACAGGGGGTATATGGCTACACCTTC. Its protein product is CAWRRQGVYGYTF.

V is TRBV10-3 and J is TRBJ2-1; perhaps TRBD1 as D (6 bases). Germline CDR1 ENHRY, CDR2 SYGVKD. V was clipped by 8 bases and J by 0 bases, with 17 bases between them. CDR3 length: 16 amino acids. The CDR3 bases are TGTGCCATCGGACGACTGGGGGCGAGCTCCTACAATGAGCAGTTCTTC. It yields the protein CAIGRLGASSYNEQFF.

The J gene is TRBJ2-7, the V gene TRBV9; 10 bases fit TRBD1. The CDR3 covers 15 residues. With V trimmed by 3 bases and J by 5 bases, 8 bases remained unmatched. Germline CDR1 reads SGDLS; CDR2 reads YYNGEE. For the CDR3, the DNA is TGTGCCAGCAGCGCGCGGACAGGGGGTCTCAACGAGCAGTACTTC. This translates into CASSARTGGLNEQYF.

The CDR3 nucleotides read TGTGCCAGCAGCCCCCCGGGACAGGAGGGCACCGGGGAGCTGTTTTTT. This translates into CASSPPGQEGTGELFF. The J gene is TRBJ2-2, the V gene TRBV7-2; TRBD1 matches at 8 bases. J lost 4 bases, V lost 5 bases, and 9 bases had no gene match. The CDR3 length is 16 residues. The V gene's germline CDR1 is SGHTA and CDR2 FQGNSA.

This chain connects TRBV14 to TRBJ2-5, with 10 bases matching TRBD2. The V segment lost 3 bases and the J segment 3 bases; nucleotides outside the gene matches: 7. The CDR3 extends over 16 amino acids. From germline, CDR1 is SGHDN and CDR2 FVKESK. CDR3 bases: TGTGCCAGCAGCCATGAGCGGGGGGGCCGGAAAGAGACCCAGTACTTC. Translation gives CASSHERGGRKETQYF.